A selection of T cell receptor beta chains follows, all from one sample in a study of CD8+CD57+ T cells in acquired aplastic anemia. TCRdb passed the reads through MiXCR, listing each CDR3 protein once. The sample has approximately 380,000 distinct CDR3 sequences, about two thirds seen once. The sequenced sample was sorted CD4+, CD8+, or CD8+CD57+ T cells (not recorded which) from PBMCs. The receptors originated from a human donor in good health, serving as a control. The conserved cysteine and the conserved F or W are not part of the CDR3 here.

v_gene,j_gene,CDR3aa
TRBV7-9,TRBJ1-5,ASSQDNSNQPQH
TRBV5-1,TRBJ2-6,ASSLTGQADGANVLT
TRBV19,TRBJ1-5,ASSMNGQGILSNQPQH
TRBV7-3,TRBJ2-1,ASSLQGRSGYEH
TRBV15,TRBJ1-2,ATSRGSLTGGYGYT
TRBV3-1,TRBJ2-7,ASSQEMTDPGEQY
TRBV7-2,TRBJ1-3,ASSLGPGVNTAAY
TRBV18,TRBJ1-5,ASSPGLGNQPQH
TRBV7-2,TRBJ2-3,ASSPLPGSTDTQY
TRBV7-3,TRBJ2-6,ASSLTGAGGTSDLT
TRBV5-7,TRBJ1-3,ASSLDRGGSGNTIY
TRBV2,TRBJ2-1,ASSPRDRIDNEQF